This entry lists 25 T cell receptor beta chains sequenced from one sample in a study of OX40 agonist ivuxolimab in advanced cancers. Generated by immunoSEQ multiplex PCR, the TCRdb table keeps only in-frame clones and is missing some. The sample lists some 60,000 clones, more than 80% occurring once. Sequenced here: CD4+ or CD8+ T cells sorted from blood, sampled in a trial of the OX40 agonist ivuxolimab. The origin of the receptors is an adult with an advanced solid tumor such as melanoma, head and neck, liver or kidney cancer.

J is TRBJ1-1 and V is TRBV11-3; possibly TRBD1 for D (5 bases). Germline CDR1 and CDR2: SGHNT and YENEEA. The CDR3 consists of 13 residues. V shed 5 bases and J shed 6 bases, with 13 bases lying between them. The DNA of the CDR3 is TGTGCCAGCAGCACGTACAGGTCCGCTGAAGCTTTCTTT. This encodes CASSTYRSAEAFF.

The rearrangement joins TRBV6-1 to TRBJ2-1; 8 nucleotides align to TRBD2. From germline, CDR1 is MNHNS and CDR2 SASEGT. This CDR3 has 12 residues. V lost 6 bases, J lost 8 bases, and 3 bases stayed unmatched. The CDR3 DNA reads as TGTGCCAGCAGGGGGACTAGTCATGAGCAGTTCTTC. Its translation is CASRGTSHEQFF.

This clone was detected only once. This chain connects TRBV6-5 to TRBJ1-4, with D possibly TRBD1 on 6 matching bases. V was shortened by 2 bases and J by 2 bases, with 12 bases between the two germline ends. CDR1 and CDR2 (germline): MNHEY, SVGAGI. This CDR3 has 16 residues. The CDR3 sequence is CASSYGEGGTNEKLFF. CDR3 in DNA: TGTGCCAGCAGTTACGGGGAGGGGGGCACTAATGAAAAACTGTTTTTT.

The CDR3 bases are TGTGCCAGTAGTATGGGAACAGGGTCCGGGGAGCTGTTTTTT. It is translated as CASSMGTGSGELFF. The chain combines TRBV19 with TRBJ2-2, with a weak D call TRBD1 (6 bases). With 3 bases removed from V and 6 bases from J, the gap between germline ends came to 11 bases. The length of the CDR3 is 14 residues. The V gene's germline CDR1 is LNHDA and CDR2 SQIVND (reference sequence).

A word on this clone: The sample contains more than one DNA sequence encoding this CDR3. The chain employs TRBV14 and TRBJ1-5, with a tentative D call TRBD1 (5 bases). Germline CDR1 reads SGHDN; CDR2 reads FVKESK. V was trimmed by 2 bases and J by 7 bases, leaving 12 bases between them. The CDR3 loop spans 14 amino acids. For the CDR3, the DNA is TGTGCCAGCAGCCAATGGGGGGTTGGGCAGCCCCAGCATTTT. It yields the protein CASSQWGVGQPQHF.

The CDR3 DNA sequence: TGCGCCAGCAGCGCCGGACCCAAAGAGACCCAGTACTTC. It yields the protein CASSAGPKETQYF. This chain connects TRBV5-1 to TRBJ2-5; no firm D call. V shed 4 bases and J shed 3 bases, with 10 bases lying between them. The germline gives CDR1 SGHRS, CDR2 YFSETQ. This CDR3 is built from 13 residues.

The V and J genes are TRBV19 and TRBJ2-1; 11 bases are shared with TRBD2. V gave up 5 bases and J gave up 10 bases; unmatched junction bases: 10. Germline V CDR1 and CDR2: LNHDA, SQIVND (reference sequence). The CDR3 spans 15 residues. The CDR3 nucleotides read TGTGCCAGTAGTCGGGCTAGCGGGAGGAACAGCGAGCAGTTCTTC. Its protein product is CASSRASGRNSEQFF.

The table lists this clone with a few counts. The chain carries TRBV30 and TRBJ2-7; weak D call: TRBD1 (6 bases). The V end was cut by 0 bases, the J end by 3 bases, with 12 bases between. Germline CDR1 GTSNPN, CDR2 SVGIG (reference sequence). The CDR3 is made up of 14 amino acids. The CDR3 protein is CAWSVSRGFYEQYF. CDR3 bases: TGTGCCTGGAGTGTAAGCAGGGGCTTCTACGAGCAGTACTTC.

The J gene is TRBJ2-2, the V gene TRBV13; D not resolved. V lost 3 bases to trimming and J lost 3 bases, with 11 bases between them. CDR1 PRHDT and CDR2 FYEKMQ come from the germline V gene (reference sequence). This CDR3 has 15 residues. The CDR3 DNA follows: TGTGCCAGCAGCTTGGAAGGGTTGGACACCGGGGAGCTGTTTTTT. It translates to CASSLEGLDTGELFF.

This chain uses TRBV13 with TRBJ2-1, with TRBD2 identical over 12 bases. This CDR3 spans 20 amino acids. CDR1 PRHDT and CDR2 FYEKMQ come from the germline V gene (reference sequence). The junction had 14 bases not matched to a gene; V was cut back by 5 bases and J by 0 bases. The DNA of the CDR3 is TGTGCCAGCAGCAAAGATCCGGGACTAGCGGGCTCTAGCTCCTACAATGAGCAGTTCTTC. Its translation is CASSKDPGLAGSSSYNEQFF.

The chain has TRBV5-1 and TRBJ2-7; 7 bases fit TRBD2. The germline V gene has CDR1 SGHRS and CDR2 YFSETQ. This CDR3 region has 14 residues. The V and J ends lost 2 bases and 7 bases, in that order; junction bases with no gene match: 9. The CDR3 bases are TGCGCCAGCAGCTTCTCTCTTGCGGGAGATGAGCAGTACTTC. It encodes CASSFSLAGDEQYF.

This sequence joins TRBV5-6 and TRBJ1-5, with a possible D match to TRBD1 (5 bases). Germline CDR1 SGHDT, CDR2 YYEEEE. Trimming took off 4 bases at V and 2 bases at J, with 13 bases between the two ends. The CDR3 spans 15 residues. The CDR3 reads CASSTGRWGNQPQHF. CDR3 DNA sequence: TGTGCCAGCAGCACAGGACGGTGGGGCAATCAGCCCCAGCATTTT.

CDR3 nucleotide sequence: TGTGCCAGCAGCTTAGCCGGGACAGAATACAATGAGCAGTTCTTC. It is translated as CASSLAGTEYNEQFF. This sequence joins TRBV7-2 and TRBJ2-1, with 7 bases matching TRBD1. After removal of 0 bases from V and 4 bases from J, the junction contained 3 bases not matched to a gene. Germline values: CDR1 SGHTA, CDR2 FQGNSA. This CDR3 is 15 amino acids long.

This chain uses TRBV7-3 with TRBJ2-3; TRBD2 matches at 10 bases. The germline V gene has CDR1 SGHTA and CDR2 FQGTGA. The V and J ends lost 4 bases and 3 bases, in that order; junction bases with no gene match: 1. The CDR3 extends over 14 amino acids. The CDR3 protein is CASSSLAGTDTQYF. The CDR3 bases are TGTGCCAGCAGCTCACTAGCGGGGACAGATACGCAGTATTTT.

This chain joins TRBV10-3 and TRBJ1-1; D is unclear. Germline CDR1 reads ENHRY; CDR2 reads SYGVKD. The CDR3 length is 12 residues. The V and J ends lost 4 bases and 1 base respectively, with 4 bases between them. CDR3 sequence: CAISGQNTEAFF. Here the CDR3 DNA reads TGTGCCATCAGTGGACAGAACACTGAAGCTTTCTTT.

The chain joins TRBV5-1 to TRBJ2-2, with TRBD1 matching 8 bases. Trimming took 5 bases from V and 2 from J; bases not matched to a gene: 5. CDR1 and CDR2 (germline): SGHRS, YFSETQ. CDR3 length equals 15 residues. The chain's CDR3 is CASSPTGVNTGELFF. CDR3 sequence (DNA): TGCGCCAGCAGTCCGACAGGGGTTAACACCGGGGAGCTGTTTTTT.

V and J are TRBV6-5 and TRBJ2-1, with D possibly TRBD1 on 5 matching bases. The CDR3 loop spans 12 amino acids. V lost 0 bases to trimming and J lost 11 bases, with 8 bases between them. Germline CDR1 MNHEY, CDR2 SVGAGI. In nucleotides, the CDR3 is TGTGCCAGCAGTTACTCGGGGCAGCAGCAGTTCTTC. The encoded protein is CASSYSGQQQFF.

This chain uses TRBV5-4 with TRBJ2-5; TRBD1 aligns across 7 bases. J gave up 4 bases and V 0 bases, and 6 bases lay outside the gene matches. Germline V gives CDR1 SGHNT, CDR2 YYREEE (reference sequence). CDR3 length: 15 residues. The CDR3 region has the DNA TGTGCCAGCAGCTTGGCAGGGGGTTCTCGAGAGACCCAGTACTTC. It encodes CASSLAGGSRETQYF.

This chain joins TRBV7-9 and TRBJ1-5; the D gene is possibly TRBD1 (5 bases). Trimming left V 11 bases short and J 2 bases short, with 13 bases between. The CDR3 extends over 13 amino acids. Germline V gene sequence: CDR1 SEHNR, CDR2 FQNEAQ (reference sequence). The CDR3 loop is CALQGDGNQPQHF. The CDR3 DNA is TGTGCCTTGCAGGGAGATGGCAATCAGCCCCAGCATTTT.

This chain uses TRBV7-9 with TRBJ1-1, with 7 bases matching TRBD1. CDR3 length equals 17 residues. The J segment lost 1 base and the V segment lost 4 bases, leaving 12 bases of the junction unmatched. Germline values: CDR1 SEHNR, CDR2 FQNEAQ (reference sequence). The CDR3, as DNA: TGTGCCAGCAGCTACATACCGGGACAGCGACAGAACACTGAAGCTTTCTTT. Its translation is CASSYIPGQRQNTEAFF.

J is TRBJ2-1 and V is TRBV5-1; D gene uncertain. Germline CDR1 SGHRS, CDR2 YFSETQ. The V end was cut by 2 bases, the J end by 1 base, with 4 bases between. The CDR3 length is 13 residues. In nucleotides, the CDR3 is TGCGCCAGCAGCTTCAGATCCTACAATGAGCAGTTCTTC. Its translation: CASSFRSYNEQFF. Full variable domain (missing parts from reference TRBV5-1 and TRBJ2-1): KAGVTQTPRYLIKTRGQQVTLSCSPISGHRSVSWYQQTPGQGLQFLFEYFSETQRNKGNFPGRFSGRQFSNSRSEMNVSTLELGDSALYLCASSFRSYNEQFFGPGTRLTVL.

The table lists this clone with a count of one. The rearrangement joins TRBV7-2 to TRBJ2-2; D is undetermined. Looked up from germline, CDR1 is SGHTA and CDR2 is FQGNSA. V shed 3 bases and J shed 5 bases, with 1 base lying between them. The CDR3 length is 11 residues. The CDR3 region is CASSFTGELFF. The CDR3 DNA reads TGTGCCAGCAGCTTTACCGGGGAGCTGTTTTTT.

CDR3 in DNA: TGTGCCAGCTCACCACGACAGACCTACGAGCAGTACTTC. Its protein is CASSPRQTYEQYF. V is TRBV18 and J is TRBJ2-7, with D perhaps TRBD1 (5 bases). This CDR3 has 13 amino acids. Trimming took 1 base from V and 2 from J, leaving 6 bases between them. In germline, CDR1 is KGHSH, CDR2 LQKENI. Filled out from reference TRBV18 and TRBJ2-7, the complete variable domain reads NAGVMQNPRHLVRRRGQEARLRCSPMKGHSHVYWYRQLPEEGLKFMVYLQKENIIDESGMPKERFSAEFPKEGPSILRIQQVVRGDSAAYFCASSPRQTYEQYFGPGTRLTVT.

The chain combines TRBV2 with TRBJ2-7, with 9 positions matching TRBD2. This CDR3 is built from 11 residues. Germline loops: CDR1 SNHLY, CDR2 FYNNEI. After removal of 6 bases from V and 7 bases from J, the junction contained 1 base not matched to a gene. CDR3: CASRREGEQYF. As DNA, the CDR3 is TGTGCCAGCAGGCGGGAGGGGGAGCAGTACTTC.

The V and J genes are TRBV6-5 and TRBJ2-7; D might be TRBD1 or TRBD2, each matching 7 bases. Germline CDR1 is MNHEY and CDR2 is SVGAGI. The germline V and J ends were trimmed by 7 bases and 3 bases, with 16 bases remaining between them. The CDR3 runs 14 residues. CDR3 sequence: CASKRTGGSYEQYF. CDR3 nucleotide sequence: TGTGCCAGCAAAAGGACAGGCGGGAGCTACGAGCAGTACTTC.